The 30 T cell receptor beta chains given below trace back to one sample, sequenced in a study of CD8 T cells in ankylosing spondylitis. MiXCR was run by TCRdb on the 5' RACE reads, yielding one entry per CDR3 protein. Among roughly 180,000 distinct CDR3 sequences listed, 11% were seen once. Sequenced material: blood, either unsorted or a sorted T cell fraction (not recorded which). The receptor set was obtained from a male donor with ankylosing spondylitis or in good health (not recorded which).

At least ten counts were recorded for this clonotype. J is TRBJ2-3 and V is TRBV11-3; a possible D gene is TRBD2 (6 bases). Germline-derived CDR1 and CDR2 are SGHNT and YENEEA. Trimming pared 6 bases from V and 5 bases from J, leaving 15 bases between. The CDR3 runs to 14 residues. The CDR3 nucleotides read TGTGCCAGCAGTTCCGGCGGGGACTTAGATACGCAGTATTTT. Residues: CASSSGGDLDTQYF.

This clonotype has just a few counts. The V gene is TRBV7-2, the J gene TRBJ2-1, with 7 bases that match TRBD1. Trimming cost V 4 bases and J 0 bases; bases outside gene matches: 6. The CDR3 extends over 16 amino acids. CDR1 SGHTA and CDR2 FQGNSA come from the germline V gene. CDR3 sequence (DNA): TGTGCCAGCAGCTCGACAGGGCACAGCTCCTACAATGAGCAGTTCTTC. This translates into CASSSTGHSSYNEQFF.

The V call is TRBV14, the J call TRBJ1-2; unclear D gene. Between the trimmed V and J ends, which lost 4 bases and 8 bases, there was a span of 17 bases. The V gene's germline CDR1 is SGHDN and CDR2 FVKESK. CDR3 size: 14 residues. The CDR3 DNA reads TGTGCCAGCAGCCCATCCCGCTGGCCGGGCGGCTACACCTTC. Protein sequence: CASSPSRWPGGYTF.

This clonotype was seen ten or more times. The chain uses TRBV20-1 and TRBJ1-2; D is unresolved. CDR3 length equals 13 residues. CDR1 is DFQATT, CDR2 SNEGSKA, per germline (reference sequence). Trimming took 0 bases from V and 4 from J, leaving 9 bases between them. The CDR3 coding sequence is TGCAGTGCTAGAGACGCGCAAGGCTATGGCTACACCTTC. It translates to CSARDAQGYGYTF.

This clonotype was detected ten times or more. The rearrangement links TRBV4-1 to TRBJ2-5; perhaps TRBD1 as D (6 bases). This CDR3 contains 15 residues. V was pared by 4 bases and J by 1 base, with 13 bases between. The germline CDR1 and CDR2 sequences are MGHRA and YSYEKL. The CDR3 nucleotides read TGCGCCAGCAGCCCTCCTGACAGGTTCCAAGAGACCCAGTACTTC. It specifies CASSPPDRFQETQYF.

The sample holds many counts of this clonotype. The chain links TRBV2 to TRBJ2-5; a possible D gene is TRBD1 (5 bases). V lost 6 bases to trimming and J lost 3 bases, with 8 bases between them. The CDR3 sequence is 12 residues long. Per the germline V gene, CDR1 is SNHLY and CDR2 is FYNNEI. The CDR3 DNA is TGTGCCAGCAGCCCCAGGGAAGAGACCCAGTACTTC. The encoded protein is CASSPREETQYF.

The DNA for the CDR3 is TGTGCCAGCAGCTTCCCCGACAGTCTGTACGAGCAGTACTTC. The encoded protein is CASSFPDSLYEQYF. V gene TRBV7-9 combines with J gene TRBJ2-7, with D possibly being TRBD1 (5 bases). The CDR3 spans 14 residues. V was pared by 3 bases and J by 4 bases, with 13 bases between. Germline loops: CDR1 SEHNR, CDR2 FQNEAQ (reference sequence).

This clonotype was counted at least ten times. This sequence joins TRBV28 and TRBJ1-3, with D perhaps TRBD1 (5 bases). CDR1 and CDR2 (germline): MDHEN, SYDVKM. This CDR3 is built from 17 residues. With 5 bases removed from V and 0 bases from J, the gap between germline ends came to 17 bases. This CDR3 reads CASSVIGVANSGNTIYF. The CDR3 bases are TGTGCCAGCAGTGTAATAGGGGTAGCCAACTCTGGAAACACCATATATTTT. Filled out from reference TRBV28 and TRBJ1-3, the complete variable domain reads DVKVTQSSRYLVKRTGEKVFLECVQDMDHENMFWYRQDPGLGLRLIYFSYDVKMKEKGDIPEGYSVSREKKERFSLILESASTNQTSMYLCASSVIGVANSGNTIYFGEGSWLTVV.

This clonotype has at least ten counts. The V call is TRBV6-1, the J call TRBJ1-6; D perhaps matches TRBD1 (6 bases). The CDR3 totals 14 residues. Germline assignment: CDR1 MNHNS and CDR2 SASEGT. Trimming stripped 3 bases from V and 7 bases from J, with 10 bases between. The DNA of the CDR3 is TGTGCCAGCAGTGATCGGCAGGGGAATTCACCCCTCCACTTT. This translates into CASSDRQGNSPLHF.

This clonotype was picked up many times. J is TRBJ2-7 and V is TRBV10-1, with TRBD2 matching over 9 bases. Per germline, CDR1 WNHNN and CDR2 SYGVQD (reference sequence). This CDR3 is 18 amino acids long. The V gene end was trimmed by 0 bases and the J gene end by 4 bases; junction bases not matched to a gene: 13. CDR3 residues: CASSESVFGPSGKYEQYF. Here the CDR3 DNA reads TGCGCCAGCAGTGAGTCGGTTTTCGGTCCTAGCGGGAAATACGAGCAGTACTTC.

At least ten counts were recorded for this clonotype. This chain joins TRBV9 and TRBJ2-3; D is ambiguous. Germline V gives CDR1 SGDLS, CDR2 YYNGEE. Between the trimmed V and J ends, which lost 4 bases and 4 bases, there was a span of 10 bases. The CDR3 length is 13 residues. The CDR3 spells CASSPSRADTQYF. Written as DNA, the CDR3 is TGTGCCAGCAGCCCTTCTAGGGCAGATACGCAGTATTTT. The full variable domain, with the rest looked up from reference TRBV9 and TRBJ2-3, is DSGVTQTPKHLITATGQRVTLRCSPRSGDLSVYWYQQSLDQGLQFLIQYYNGEERAKGNILERFSAQQFPDLHSELNLSSLELGDSALYFCASSPSRADTQYFGPGTRLTVL.

In its sample, this clonotype was seen a few times. V gene TRBV10-3 combines with J gene TRBJ2-2; no firm D call. Germline V lookup: CDR1 ENHRY, CDR2 SYGVKD. This CDR3 region has 14 residues. Trimming cost V 9 bases and J 0 bases, with 11 bases left between them. Here the CDR3 DNA reads TGTGCCATTAAACCGGGCCCGAACACCGGGGAGCTGTTTTTT. Protein product: CAIKPGPNTGELFF.

The chain has TRBV5-1 and TRBJ2-1; 7 bases are a match to TRBD2. Unmatched junction bases numbered 6, after V lost 4 bases and J lost 2 bases. From germline, CDR1 is SGHRS and CDR2 YFSETQ. The CDR3 spans 15 residues. CDR3 nucleotides: TGCGCCAGCAGCGTACGAAGCGGGACCTACAATGAGCAGTTCTTC. It is translated as CASSVRSGTYNEQFF.

The CDR3 loop reads CSASLPVGLGYEQYF. The CDR3, as DNA: TGCAGTGCCTCCCTGCCGGTGGGTTTGGGGTACGAGCAGTACTTC. This rearrangement joins TRBV20-1 to TRBJ2-7; the D is unclear. V dropped 6 bases and J dropped 4 bases, with 22 bases sitting between them. Germline V lookup: CDR1 DFQATT, CDR2 SNEGSKA (reference sequence). CDR3 length: 15 residues.

In this sample, this clonotype turned up many times. CDR3 sequence: CSAAGPTDNEQFF. CDR3 bases: TGCAGTGCTGCGGGACCTACTGACAATGAGCAGTTCTTC. The chain has TRBV20-1 and TRBJ2-1; D is perhaps TRBD2 (6 bases). CDR3 length: 13 residues. V was clipped by 5 bases and J by 5 bases, with 13 bases between them. In germline, CDR1 is DFQATT, CDR2 SNEGSKA (reference sequence).

This clonotype was seen a handful of times. This chain links TRBV9 with TRBJ1-1; 10 bases are a match to TRBD1. Trimming cost V 0 bases and J 2 bases; bases outside gene matches: 1. Germline V gene lookup returns CDR1 SGDLS and CDR2 YYNGEE. The CDR3 has 15 amino acids. The CDR3 reads CASSVGTGGNTEAFF. The CDR3 DNA reads as TGTGCCAGCAGCGTAGGGACAGGGGGTAACACTGAAGCTTTCTTT.

This clonotype has at least ten counts. The chain couples TRBV20-1 to TRBJ2-3; D remains ambiguous. Trimming took off 1 base at V and 4 bases at J, with 12 bases between the two ends. Germline loops: CDR1 DFQATT, CDR2 SNEGSKA (reference sequence). CDR3 length equals 14 residues. CDR3 in DNA: TGCAGTGCTAGAGGCCCCATAAGGGCAGATACGCAGTATTTT. Protein: CSARGPIRADTQYF.

The chain recombines TRBV6-2 or TRBV6-3 with TRBJ1-2, with a possible D match to TRBD1 (6 bases). CDR1 and CDR2 (germline): MNHEY, SVGEGT. This CDR3 is built from 13 residues. V was trimmed by 1 base and J by 7 bases, leaving 10 bases between them. The chain's CDR3 is CASSYFGGSGYTF. CDR3 in DNA: TGTGCCAGCAGTTACTTCGGGGGCTCTGGCTACACCTTC.

This clonotype has more than one count but fewer than ten. The V and J genes are TRBV20-1 and TRBJ1-1; 7 bases are a match to TRBD1. Germline lookup yields CDR1 DFQATT and CDR2 SNEGSKA (reference sequence). Losses at the gene ends were 3 bases for V and 0 bases for J; bases not matched to a gene: 13. The CDR3 consists of 17 residues. In nucleotides, the CDR3 is TGCAGTGCTAGGGCAAAGACAGGGTCGGAATTGAACACTGAAGCTTTCTTT. Residues: CSARAKTGSELNTEAFF.

The chain carries TRBV9 and TRBJ2-2, with 7 positions matching TRBD1. The CDR3 extends over 15 amino acids. The junction had 13 bases not matched to a gene; V was cut back by 4 bases and J by 10 bases. CDR1 and CDR2 from the germline V gene are SGDLS and YYNGEE. This chain's CDR3 is CASSFGQASVAELFF. The CDR3 DNA is TGTGCCAGCAGCTTTGGACAGGCCTCGGTCGCGGAGCTGTTTTTT.

This clonotype has a handful of counts. V usage is TRBV4-2 and J usage is TRBJ2-3; tentatively, D is TRBD2 (5 bases). Between the trimmed V and J ends, which lost 1 base and 4 bases, there was a span of 9 bases. CDR1 is LGHNA, CDR2 YNFKEQ, per germline. This CDR3 is built from 14 residues. The chain's CDR3 is CASSQVVGADTQYF. For the CDR3, the DNA is TGTGCCAGCAGCCAAGTCGTGGGAGCAGATACGCAGTATTTT.

In this sample, this clonotype turned up many times. The V call is TRBV12-3 or TRBV12-4, the J call TRBJ2-3, with D possibly called TRBD1 or TRBD2 (5 bases each). V was shortened by 7 bases and J by 6 bases, with 11 bases between the two germline ends. This CDR3 has 12 residues. The CDR3 loop reads CASKTGHDTQYF. CDR3 nucleotides: TGTGCCAGCAAAACGGGGCACGATACGCAGTATTTT.

Of note for this clonotype: This may stem from a read error, because a much larger clone lies one nucleotide away. The chain couples TRBV12-3 or TRBV12-4 to TRBJ2-7; 9 bases are shared with TRBD2. The CDR3 covers 15 residues. With V trimmed by 3 bases and J by 6 bases, 9 bases remained unmatched. The CDR3 reads CASSFLAGQGSEQYF. CDR3 in DNA: TGTGCCAGCAGTTTCCTAGCGGGGCAGGGCTCCGAGCAGTACTTC.

For this clonotype: Germline is not matched at one junction end, which may reflect a read error. The chain couples TRBV4-1 to TRBJ2-2; D possibly corresponds to TRBD2 (5 bases). The CDR3 covers 19 residues. From germline, CDR1 is MGHRA and CDR2 YSYEKL. Here the CDR3 DNA reads TGCGCCAGCAGCCAAGATATTCTCCTGGGCGGGCCGAACATCGGGGAGCTGTTTTTT. Translated: CASSQDILLGGPNIGELFF.

This clonotype was recorded a few times. This chain connects TRBV29-1 to TRBJ1-2; D ambiguous. This CDR3 spans 11 amino acids. V was pared by 5 bases and J by 0 bases, with 4 bases between. Germline CDR1 SQVTM, CDR2 ANQGSEA. CDR3 amino acids: CSVSANYGYTF. The CDR3 DNA follows: TGCAGCGTTTCCGCTAACTATGGCTACACCTTC.

The chain carries TRBV11-2 and TRBJ1-5, with 11 bases fitting TRBD1. The germline V gene has CDR1 SGHAT and CDR2 FQNNGV. The CDR3 consists of 17 residues. Trimming removed 1 base from V and 2 bases from J; junction bases left unmatched: 4. CDR3 DNA sequence: TGTGCCAGCAGCTTAGGGACAGGGGGCTTTGGCAATCAGCCCCAGCATTTT. Its protein product is CASSLGTGGFGNQPQHF.

This clonotype was counted at least ten times. J is TRBJ1-1 and V is TRBV10-3; D gene unclear. The CDR3 runs 11 residues. Between the trimmed V and J ends, which lost 1 base and 8 bases, there was a span of 5 bases. Germline V CDR1 and CDR2: ENHRY, SYGVKD. CDR3 sequence: CAISELIEAFF. CDR3 nucleotides: TGTGCCATCAGTGAGTTGATAGAAGCTTTCTTT.

The genes are TRBV2 and TRBJ2-2; no reliable D call. Germline V gene sequence: CDR1 SNHLY, CDR2 FYNNEI. The CDR3 has 12 amino acids. Trimming removed 6 bases at V and 6 bases at J, with 8 bases between. CDR3 sequence reads: CASSKVAGELFF. The CDR3 region has the DNA TGTGCCAGCAGCAAGGTTGCCGGGGAGCTGTTTTTT.

The J gene is TRBJ1-1, the V gene TRBV2; TRBD1 matches 7 bases. V shed 10 bases, J shed 3 bases, and the junction held 8 bases outside the gene matches. This CDR3 has 13 amino acids. Germline lookup yields CDR1 SNHLY and CDR2 FYNNEI. CDR3: CATSTGAHTEAFF. The CDR3 nucleotides are TGTGCCACATCCACAGGGGCTCACACTGAAGCTTTCTTT.

The sample holds many counts of this clonotype. The DNA of the CDR3 is TGTGCCAGCAGTCTCCCAGGGGCAACTAATGAAAAACTGTTTTTT. The encoded protein is CASSLPGATNEKLFF. This chain uses TRBV28 with TRBJ1-4, with D possibly being TRBD1 (6 bases). Germline-derived CDR1 and CDR2 are MDHEN and SYDVKM. CDR3 length equals 15 residues. Trimming left V 5 bases short and J 0 bases short, with 10 bases between.